Below, 18 T cell receptor beta chains from the same sample are listed, as sequenced in a study of T-cell memory formation after mild COVID-19. TCRdb passed the 5' RACE reads through MiXCR, listing each CDR3 protein once. The profile covers 300,000 to 350,000 distinct CDR3 sequences, with approximately 19% appearing a single time and around a fifth taken by the ten largest. Sequencing used PBMCs or a T cell subset sorted from them (not recorded which). These receptors all stem from a man aged 18 to 29 who had mild COVID-19 (a few samples of this study predate the infection). Cell type and time point are not known.

J is TRBJ2-7 and V is TRBV15; a weak D match, TRBD1 (6 bases). The CDR3 is made up of 14 amino acids. The germline V gene has CDR1 LNHNV and CDR2 YYDKDF (reference sequence). The V gene lost 1 base and the J gene lost 2 bases, with 9 bases spanning the gap. DNA of the CDR3: TGTGCCACCAGCAGAGCCCCAGGGGCCTACGAGCAGTACTTC. It yields the protein CATSRAPGAYEQYF. Combining the CDR3 with reference TRBV15 and TRBJ2-7 gives the whole variable domain DAMVIQNPRYQVTQFGKPVTLSCSQTLNHNVMYWYQQKSSQAPKLLFHYYDKDFNNEADTPDNFQSRRPNTSFCFLDIRSPGLGDTAMYLCATSRAPGAYEQYFGPGTRLTVT.

The chain uses TRBV7-2 and TRBJ2-1; possibly TRBD2 for D (5 bases). CDR3 size: 13 residues. Looked up from germline, CDR1 is SGHTA and CDR2 is FQGNSA. Trimming removed 5 bases at V and 6 bases at J, with 11 bases between. The CDR3: CASSPGIRNEQFF. DNA for the CDR3: TGTGCCAGCAGCCCCGGGATACGCAATGAGCAGTTCTTC.

This chain uses TRBV7-6 with TRBJ1-1, with D tentatively TRBD1 (5 bases). Germline assignment: CDR1 SGHVS and CDR2 FNYEAQ. The ends were cut back, 5 bases at V and 3 bases at J, with 10 bases in the middle. The CDR3 length is 13 residues. CDR3 nucleotides: TGTGCCAGCAGCCGCAGGGCGTACACTGAAGCTTTCTTT. Encoded protein: CASSRRAYTEAFF.

This clonotype was seen a few times. V usage is TRBV29-1 and J usage is TRBJ2-5; TRBD2 matches 13 bases. V dropped 7 bases and J dropped 5; count of bases not matched to a gene: 10. The CDR3 runs 15 residues. Per the germline V gene, CDR1 is SQVTM and CDR2 is ANQGSEA. The DNA for the CDR3 is TGCAGCGCCACTACCGGGACTAGCGGGGCGGAGACCCAGTACTTC. This codes for CSATTGTSGAETQYF.

This CDR3 reads CASSGTGSGANVLTF. Here the CDR3 DNA reads TGCGCCAGCAGCGGAACAGGGTCTGGGGCCAACGTCCTGACTTTC. The chain couples TRBV5-1 to TRBJ2-6, with D possibly being TRBD1 (6 bases). Germline values: CDR1 SGHRS, CDR2 YFSETQ. The CDR3 runs to 15 residues. V lost 4 bases, J lost 1 base, and 9 bases lay in between. The full variable domain, rest sourced from reference TRBV5-1 and TRBJ2-6, is KAGVTQTPRYLIKTRGQQVTLSCSPISGHRSVSWYQQTPGQGLQFLFEYFSETQRNKGNFPGRFSGRQFSNSRSEMNVSTLELGDSALYLCASSGTGSGANVLTFGAGSRLTVL.

This clonotype was observed a handful of times. Here the CDR3 reads CASSLVGRRTGELFF. For the CDR3, the DNA is TGTGCCAGCAGCTTAGTGGGACGCCGGACCGGGGAGCTGTTTTTT. The chain links TRBV7-9 to TRBJ2-2; either TRBD1 or TRBD2 may fit D (5 bases each). Trimming left V 1 base short and J 5 bases short, with 11 bases between. The germline V gene encodes CDR1 SEHNR and CDR2 FQNEAQ (reference sequence). The CDR3 is 15 residues long.

This clonotype was seen a few times. The chain carries TRBV24-1 and TRBJ2-1; D tentatively reads TRBD1 or TRBD2 (6 bases each). Germline CDR1 reads KGHDR; CDR2 reads SFDVKD. V shed 6 bases and J shed 10 bases, with 15 bases lying between them. CDR3 length: 13 amino acids. DNA of the CDR3: TGTGCCACCAGTTCCCACAGGGCGGGGGAGCAGTTCTTC. This sequence encodes CATSSHRAGEQFF.

A remark on this clonotype: One junction end disagrees with the germline gene, perhaps due to a read error. The chain joins TRBV12-3 or TRBV12-4 to TRBJ1-6; unclear D gene. The CDR3 consists of 14 residues. The CDR3 DNA is TGTGACAGCAGCCGCAGCGAAAATTATTCACCCCTCCACTTT. Translated, it gives CDSSRSENYSPLHF.

This clonotype was picked up a small number of times. CDR3 DNA: TGTGCCAGCAGTTACTCGAATCCAGGGTACGGCACTGAAGCTTTCTTT. Its protein is CASSYSNPGYGTEAFF. V usage is TRBV6-5 and J usage is TRBJ1-1; D might be TRBD1 (5 bases). V was cut by 0 bases and J by 4 bases, with 15 bases left in between. This CDR3 region has 16 residues. Germline V gene lookup returns CDR1 MNHEY and CDR2 SVGAGI.

This clonotype was counted many times. The rearrangement uses TRBV7-9 and TRBJ2-5, with D hard to call. The CDR3 spans 11 residues. V dropped 6 bases and J dropped 5 bases, with 7 bases sitting between them. Germline CDR1 SEHNR, CDR2 FQNEAQ (reference sequence). The CDR3 nucleotides read TGTGCCAGCAGGGCTAGGGAGACCCAGTACTTC. Its translation is CASRARETQYF.

This clonotype was picked up a small number of times. One end of the junction is discordant with germline, which a read error may explain. The chain is built from TRBV10-2 and TRBJ2-3; the D gene is possibly TRBD1 (6 bases). The CDR3 sequence is 17 residues long. Germline V lookup: CDR1 WSHSY, CDR2 SAAADI. This chain's CDR3 is CASVRQETGPGTDTQYF. The CDR3 DNA follows: TGCGCCAGCGTACGACAGGAAACGGGACCCGGCACGGATACGCAGTATTTT.

This chain links TRBV24-1 with TRBJ1-5; weak D call: TRBD1 (6 bases). Per the germline V gene, CDR1 is KGHDR and CDR2 is SFDVKD. V lost 2 bases and J 5 bases, leaving 9 bases between the germline ends. CDR3 length: 14 amino acids. The CDR3 reads CATSDSQGYQPQHF. CDR3 coding DNA: TGTGCCACCAGTGATTCCCAGGGGTATCAGCCCCAGCATTTT.

The sample holds a few counts of this clonotype. The chain is built from TRBV6-2 or TRBV6-3 and TRBJ1-5; a possible D gene is TRBD1 (5 bases). Deletions cut 6 bases from V and 7 bases from J, with 13 bases between. Germline assignment: CDR1 MNHEY and CDR2 SVGEGT. The CDR3 runs to 13 residues. CDR3 in DNA: TGTGCCAGCAGCACCGTTGGGGGACAGCCCCAGCATTTT. It translates to CASSTVGGQPQHF.

This clonotype was detected a few times. This chain uses TRBV5-1 with TRBJ2-7; D gene ambiguous. The germline V and J ends were trimmed by 2 bases and 12 bases, with 15 bases remaining between them. Germline values: CDR1 SGHRS, CDR2 YFSETQ. This CDR3 is built from 12 residues. CDR3: CASSFFPRVGYF. CDR3 in DNA: TGCGCCAGCAGCTTCTTCCCTCGCGTAGGGTACTTC.

This clonotype was seen at least ten times. This chain uses TRBV5-1 with TRBJ2-1; no firm D call. V gave up 3 bases and J gave up 5 bases, with 3 bases separating them. Germline values: CDR1 SGHRS, CDR2 YFSETQ. The CDR3 consists of 11 residues. The CDR3, as DNA: TGCGCCAGCAGCTATAACAATGAGCAGTTCTTC. This encodes CASSYNNEQFF.

This clonotype occurred a few times. The chain links TRBV5-1 to TRBJ2-6; perhaps TRBD1 as D (6 bases). The germline V gene has CDR1 SGHRS and CDR2 YFSETQ. CDR3 size: 15 residues. V was pared by 7 bases and J by 1 base, with 12 bases between. CDR3 amino acids: CASGTTGSGANVLTF. The CDR3 DNA is TGCGCCAGCGGTACGACAGGATCTGGGGCCAACGTCCTGACTTTC.

In its sample, this clonotype was seen many times. The chain is built from TRBV7-2 and TRBJ2-1; the D call may be TRBD1 or TRBD2 (6 bases each). Germline V gene sequence: CDR1 SGHTA, CDR2 FQGNSA. This CDR3 contains 15 residues. Trimming stripped 3 bases from V and 1 base from J, with 10 bases between. The chain's CDR3 is CASSFGGGSYNEQFF. CDR3 nucleotide sequence: TGTGCCAGCAGCTTTGGAGGGGGGTCCTACAATGAGCAGTTCTTC. Variable domain in full (rest from reference TRBV7-2 and TRBJ2-1): GAGVSQSPSNKVTEKGKDVELRCDPISGHTALYWYRQSLGQGLEFLIYFQGNSAPDKSGLPSDRFSAERTGGSVSTLTIQRTQQEDSAVYLCASSFGGGSYNEQFFGPGTRLTVL.

This clonotype was counted only a few times. The chain links TRBV5-1 to TRBJ1-2; D perhaps matches TRBD1 (6 bases). CDR3 length: 16 amino acids. Germline CDR1 SGHRS, CDR2 YFSETQ. V lost 3 bases and J lost 4, with 19 bases in between. CDR3 protein: CASSYDTGIVSYGYTF. The CDR3 bases are TGCGCCAGCAGCTACGACACAGGGATTGTAAGCTATGGCTACACCTTC.